This T cell receptor (beta chain) was retrieved from a study of blood T cell repertoires in COVID-19. Across the whole study: Material from acute and convalescent COVID-19 was sourced from the United States, Italy and Spain. PBMCs, B-cell-depleted T cells, or T cells were the source of the cDNA or gDNA that made up the material.

Original methodology: Reference gene primers were amplified, and this amplification served to estimate nucleated cell counts. Repertoires were generated with immunoSEQ multiplex PCR, while TCRdb's copy carries only in-frame clones and drops some. V, J and clone size were drawn from that table, and D and trimming were deduced from the DNA. Among 130,000 or so clones, 75% to 90% were seen once, and the ten largest hold about 18%. Trimming left V 2 bases short and J 4 bases short, with 8 bases between. The CDR3 has 13 amino acids. Germline lookup yields CDR1 KGHSH and CDR2 LQKENI. The sequencing input was peripheral blood. The V call is TRBV18, the J call TRBJ1-1, with D possibly matching TRBD1 (5 bases). This TCR was recovered from a woman aged 45 to 65 who had recovered from COVID-19. CDR3: CASSPRQITEAFF. The CDR3 region has the DNA TGTGCCAGCTCACCAAGACAGATCACTGAAGCTTTCTTT.